This T cell receptor beta chain derives from a study of blood T cell repertoires in COVID-19. For the study at large: Both acute and convalescent COVID-19 samples were obtained from the United States, Italy and Spain. T cells, B-cell-depleted T cells, or PBMCs supplied cDNA or gDNA.

Sequencing was performed with immunoSEQ multiplex PCR; in TCRdb, only in-frame clones are kept and a portion is missing. The sample shows more than 110,000 clones, about nine tenths of them seen only once. The CDR3 is 14 amino acids. With 4 bases clipped from V and 6 bases from J, the junction kept 5 bases outside the gene matches. Germline V gene sequence: CDR1 KGHSH, CDR2 LQKENI. This chain links TRBV18 with TRBJ1-5, with 8 bases fitting TRBD1. Sequenced: peripheral blood. This clonotype was sampled from an elderly woman with acute or convalescent COVID-19. The CDR3 sequence is CASSLQGAGQPQHF. As DNA, the CDR3 is TGTGCCAGCTCACTCCAGGGGGCTGGTCAGCCCCAGCATTTT.